These T cell receptor beta chains were read from a single sample in a study of T cell repertoires in cytomegalovirus infection. TCRdb redid the calling of the reads with MiXCR, one entry per CDR3 protein. Here the sample spans about 890,000 distinct CDR3 sequences, roughly 30% being singletons. For these receptors, no antigen is known. The starting material was cultured CD8+ T cells from PBMCs, obtained from culture after CMV antigen stimulation. The source of these receptors is a human donor in good health (CMV status not recorded). Some clones in this sample may be carry-over from other donors' samples. The CDR3 runs from the conserved cysteine through the conserved F or W.

TRBV7-9	CASSPPRQGNEKLFF
TRBV4-3	CASSQGGQGTEAFF
TRBV19	CASSTSRQTHEQFF
TRBV7-3	CASSRRREKRTGRGNTIYF
TRBV27	CASSSEGALTGELFF
TRBV3-1	CASSQDPTQYF
TRBV7-4	CASSSKTGGYTEAFF
TRBV6-5	CASSYWGGKEDYGYTF
TRBV7-6	CASSLAGPLYEQYF
TRBV28	CASSLGGSGEKLFF
TRBV7-9	CASGGQVQHYGYTF
TRBV15	CATSSPEAGQGFSGANVLTF
TRBV29-1	CSVRGGTIEKLFF
TRBV11-1	CASSQQGQTGFTEAFF
TRBV5-5	CASSVRVNLLRDIQYF
TRBV12-3/TRBV12-4	CASSFWQGTDTQYF
TRBV4-3	CASRRDSSKYTEAFF
TRBV14	CASSQGVPGELFF
TRBV20-1	CSAISEGPWPQHF
TRBV19	CASLGGGNEKLFF
TRBV25-1	CASSVGRGQAFF
TRBV20-1	CSAIGTGQPQHF
TRBV27	CASSLLGDASQPQHF
TRBV6-4	CASSTTSGANTGELFF
TRBV5-4	CASSPDSSPYEQYF
TRBV5-5	CASSLAGGGNYGYTF
TRBV15	CATSVPGSSYNEQFF
TRBV11-1	CASSLHRGKMNTEAFF
TRBV7-3	CASKMGGTEAFF
TRBV5-4	CASSPPGRRGGGTEAFF
TRBV7-2	CASSFARGPNEQFF
TRBV4-1	CASSQDRHQGEGNTIYF
TRBV7-2	CASSPNPGTEANTGELFF
TRBV6-2/TRBV6-3	CASSYGGLDGYTF
TRBV5-1	CASSLDPQGSLTEAFF
TRBV6-1	CASSYSGQGTPWSVEQYF
TRBV7-6	CASSPRQGETGNTIYF
TRBV10-3	CAMGQPNYGYTF
TRBV20-1	CSARKQDYEQYF
TRBV6-5	CASSYGSYYGYTF
TRBV18	CASSPSGTVHEQYF
TRBV20-1	CSARVGGTYIEQFF
TRBV9	CASSAHTPDTVSSSYEQYF
TRBV27	CASSPLNSGETQYF
TRBV19	CASSISRVDGELFF
TRBV28	CASSPFPPGRRVGAFF
TRBV25-1	CASSAGGVLFF
TRBV28	CASSIVAAHISTDTQYF
TRBV5-4	CASSSDSTRKETQYF
TRBV12-5	CASGFTSGGVSSYNEQFF
TRBV10-3	CAISDLQGAANEKLFF
TRBV7-6	CASSFSPGPSYEQYF
TRBV2	CASSEWDSYNEQFF
TRBV7-8	CASSLDARGPDTQYF
TRBV7-9	CASSETSGGTSASTDTQYF
TRBV10-3	CASRSAGGSNQPQHF
TRBV29-1	CSVVEGWGTEAFF
TRBV6-2/TRBV6-3	CASSKERGAFTDTQYF
TRBV7-4	CASSLGLVIDNEQFF